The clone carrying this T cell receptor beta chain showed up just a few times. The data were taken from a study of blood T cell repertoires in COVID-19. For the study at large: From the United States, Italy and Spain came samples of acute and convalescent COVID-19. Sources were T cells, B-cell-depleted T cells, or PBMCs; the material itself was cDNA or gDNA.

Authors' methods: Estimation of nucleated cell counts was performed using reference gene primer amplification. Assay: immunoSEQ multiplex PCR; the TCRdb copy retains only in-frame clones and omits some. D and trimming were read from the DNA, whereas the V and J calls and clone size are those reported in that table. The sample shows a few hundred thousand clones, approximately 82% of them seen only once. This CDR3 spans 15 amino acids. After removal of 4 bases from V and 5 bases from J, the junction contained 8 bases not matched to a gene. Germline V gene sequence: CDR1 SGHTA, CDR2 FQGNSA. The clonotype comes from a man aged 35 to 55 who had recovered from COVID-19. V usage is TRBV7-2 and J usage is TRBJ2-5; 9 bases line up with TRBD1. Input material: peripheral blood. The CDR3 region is CASSSGQGEGETQYF. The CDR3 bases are TGTGCCAGCAGCTCGGGACAGGGAGAAGGGGAGACCCAGTACTTC.